This TCR beta chain was profiled in a study of OX40 agonist ivuxolimab in advanced cancers. Background on the study: Dosing consisted of intravenous ivuxolimab at 0.01 to 10 mg/kg every 2 weeks. Patients in dose escalation had liver, melanoma, kidney or head and neck cancers. Averaging roughly 60 years in age, with a range of about 23 to 80, the cohort was about 85% male.

The ends were cut back, 0 bases at V and 5 bases at J, with 17 bases in the middle. The CDR3 contains 16 residues. Per the germline V gene, CDR1 is SGHKS and CDR2 is YYEKEE (reference sequence). Samples of blood were obtained at baseline, on cycle 4 day 1, and on cycle 7 day 1. The repertoire was sequenced with immunoSEQ multiplex PCR; TCRdb's copy has only in-frame clones and lacks some. The sample has about 45,000 clones; around nine tenths are singletons. The source is an adult with an advanced solid tumor such as melanoma, head and neck, liver or kidney cancer. The chain is built from TRBV5-5 and TRBJ2-5; D possibly corresponds to TRBD1 (6 bases). Sequenced material: CD4+ or CD8+ T cells sorted from blood, taken in a trial of the OX40 agonist ivuxolimab. Written as DNA, the CDR3 is TGTGCCAGCAGCTTGGATGGGACATCCCCCGGGGAGACCCAGTACTTC. It specifies CASSLDGTSPGETQYF.